This TCR beta chain was profiled in a study of blood T cell repertoires in COVID-19. At the level of the study: The United States, Italy and Spain provided the acute and convalescent COVID-19 samples.

Data came from immunoSEQ multiplex PCR; TCRdb stores just in-frame clones and leaves some out. This table has around 200,000 clones, around 82% appearing once. The CDR3 totals 15 residues. Germline V gene lookup returns CDR1 SGHRS and CDR2 YFSETQ. Trimming took off 0 bases at V and 5 bases at J, with 9 bases between the two ends. The source of this sequence is a woman of 80 years or more with acute or convalescent COVID-19. Sequenced input: peripheral blood. The chain joins TRBV5-1 to TRBJ1-6, with D possibly TRBD1 on 5 matching bases. CDR3 sequence reads: CASSLGQHDNSPLHF. CDR3 DNA: TGCGCCAGCAGCTTGGGACAGCACGATAATTCACCCCTCCACTTT.